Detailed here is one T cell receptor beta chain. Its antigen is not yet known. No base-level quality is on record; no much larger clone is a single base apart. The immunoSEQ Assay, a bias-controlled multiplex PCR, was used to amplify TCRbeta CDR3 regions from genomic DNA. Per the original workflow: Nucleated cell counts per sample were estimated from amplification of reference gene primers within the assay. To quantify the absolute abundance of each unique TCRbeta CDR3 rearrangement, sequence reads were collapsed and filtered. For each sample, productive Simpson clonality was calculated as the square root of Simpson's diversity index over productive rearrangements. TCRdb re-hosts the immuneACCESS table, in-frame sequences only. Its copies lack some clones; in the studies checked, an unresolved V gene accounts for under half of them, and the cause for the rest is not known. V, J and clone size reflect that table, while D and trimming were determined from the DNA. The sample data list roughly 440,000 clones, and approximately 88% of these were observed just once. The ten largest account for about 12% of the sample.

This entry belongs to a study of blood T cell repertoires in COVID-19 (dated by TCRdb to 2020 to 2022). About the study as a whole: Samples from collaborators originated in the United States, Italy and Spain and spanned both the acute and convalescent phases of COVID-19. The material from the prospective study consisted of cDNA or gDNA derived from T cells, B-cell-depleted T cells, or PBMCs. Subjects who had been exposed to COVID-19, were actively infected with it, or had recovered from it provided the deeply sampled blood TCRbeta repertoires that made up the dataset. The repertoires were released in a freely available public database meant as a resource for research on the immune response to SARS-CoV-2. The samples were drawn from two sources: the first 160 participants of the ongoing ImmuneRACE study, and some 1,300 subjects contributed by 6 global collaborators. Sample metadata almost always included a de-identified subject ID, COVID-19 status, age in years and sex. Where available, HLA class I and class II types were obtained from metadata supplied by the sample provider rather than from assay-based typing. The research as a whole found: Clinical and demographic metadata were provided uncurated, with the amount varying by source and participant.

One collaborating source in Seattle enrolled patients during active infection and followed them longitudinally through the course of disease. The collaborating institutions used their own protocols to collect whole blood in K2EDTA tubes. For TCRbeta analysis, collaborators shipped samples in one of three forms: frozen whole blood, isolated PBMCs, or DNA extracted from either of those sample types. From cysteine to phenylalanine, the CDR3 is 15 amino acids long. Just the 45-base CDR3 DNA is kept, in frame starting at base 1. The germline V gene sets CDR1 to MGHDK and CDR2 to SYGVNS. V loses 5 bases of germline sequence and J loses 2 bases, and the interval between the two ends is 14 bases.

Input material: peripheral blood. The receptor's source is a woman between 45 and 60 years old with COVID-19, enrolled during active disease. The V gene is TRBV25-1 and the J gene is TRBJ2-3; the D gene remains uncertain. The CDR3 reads CASSIRLTLTDTQYF. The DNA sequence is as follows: TGTGCCAGCAGTATCAGGTTGACACTCACAGATACGCAGTATTTT.